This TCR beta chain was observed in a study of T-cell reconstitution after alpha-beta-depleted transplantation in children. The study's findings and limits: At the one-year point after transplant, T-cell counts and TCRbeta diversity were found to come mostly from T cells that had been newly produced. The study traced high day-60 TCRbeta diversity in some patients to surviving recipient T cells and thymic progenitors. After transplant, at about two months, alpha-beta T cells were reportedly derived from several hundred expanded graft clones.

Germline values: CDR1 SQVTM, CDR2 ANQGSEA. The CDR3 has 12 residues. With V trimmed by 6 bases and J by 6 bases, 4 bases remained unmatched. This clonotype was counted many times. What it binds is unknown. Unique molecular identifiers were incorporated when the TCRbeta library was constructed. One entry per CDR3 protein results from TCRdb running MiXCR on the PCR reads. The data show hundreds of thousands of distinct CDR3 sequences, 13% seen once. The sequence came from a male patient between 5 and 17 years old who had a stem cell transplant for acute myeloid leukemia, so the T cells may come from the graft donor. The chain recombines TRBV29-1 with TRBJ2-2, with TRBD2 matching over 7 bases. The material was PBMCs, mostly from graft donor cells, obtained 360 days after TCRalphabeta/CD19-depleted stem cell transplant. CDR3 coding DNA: TGCAGCGTGAGACTAGCCTCCGGGGAGCTGTTTTTT. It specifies CSVRLASGELFF.